The present T cell receptor (beta chain) was sequenced within a study of T cells in Graves' hyperthyroidism and ophthalmopathy. Study results and limitations: Clonotypes that were expanded in thyroid above 0.001 mostly appeared in blood too. Ophthalmopathy could be told apart from stable hyperthyroidism with a 13 V-J model.

Germline CDR1 reads LNHDA; CDR2 reads SQIVND (reference sequence). This CDR3 is built from 11 residues. V was clipped by 3 bases and J by 5 bases, with 4 bases between them. TCR beta CDR3 sequences were amplified from RNA transcripts. When the TCR CDR3 underwent first-round RT-PCR, the HTBI primer set was used. TCRdb passed the multiplex PCR reads through MiXCR, listing each CDR3 protein once. This table holds about 59,000 distinct CDR3 sequences, approximately 53% found once. This clonotype has ten or more counts. Its antigen is unidentified. The PBMCs had their origin in 8.5 to 10 ml of fresh peripheral blood.

The V and J genes are TRBV19 and TRBJ2-5; D not certain. Sequenced sample: blood. This TCR was sampled from a woman aged 55 to 70 with Graves' ophthalmopathy. CDR3: CASSMGETQYF. Here the CDR3 DNA reads TGTGCCAGTAGTATGGGGGAGACCCAGTACTTC.